Presented here are 5 T cell receptor beta chains from one specimen sequenced in a study of blood T cells in healthy people across ages. A J-beta primer mix and a sample-barcoded 5' primer were used in a second PCR of about 7 to 12 cycles. TCRdb recomputed calls from the 5' RACE reads with MiXCR, one row per CDR3 protein. The data contain about 400,000 distinct CDR3 sequences, 45% to 65% of them singletons. The sample consisted of blood. The receptors originated from a man in his sixties in good health.

This clonotype occurred once. One end of the junction fails to match germline, which may point to a read error. The chain couples TRBV6-2 or TRBV6-3 to TRBJ2-1, with 7 bases lining up with TRBD2. The CDR3 is 15 amino acids. Germline V gene lookup returns CDR1 MNHEY and CDR2 SVGEGT. CDR3: CASRSSGASYDEQFF. CDR3 in DNA: TGTGCCTCTCGTTCGAGCGGGGCGTCCTACGATGAGCAGTTCTTC.

This chain links TRBV7-9 with TRBJ1-6; perhaps TRBD1 as D (6 bases). Trimming removed 1 base from V and 9 bases from J, with 13 bases in between. CDR3 length: 15 amino acids. The germline V gene has CDR1 SEHNR and CDR2 FQNEAQ (reference sequence). This CDR3 reads CASSLEQGIASPLHF. In DNA form, the CDR3 reads TGTGCCAGCAGCTTAGAGCAGGGGATTGCTTCACCCCTCCACTTT.

This clonotype showed up many times. This chain connects TRBV2 to TRBJ1-6, with D possibly matching TRBD1 (5 bases). Trimming removed 1 base from V and 7 bases from J, with 14 bases in between. The CDR3 is 16 amino acids. The germline CDR1 and CDR2 sequences are SNHLY and FYNNEI. The CDR3, as DNA: TGTGCCAGCAGTGAAGGGGGGGTAGGGTGGAATTCACCCCTCCACTTT. Its translation: CASSEGGVGWNSPLHF.

V is TRBV13 and J is TRBJ2-5; 10 nucleotides agree with TRBD2. Germline V gene data show CDR1 as PRHDT and CDR2 as FYEKMQ (reference sequence). V dropped 6 bases and J dropped 5; count of bases not matched to a gene: 12. This CDR3 is 16 amino acids long. This CDR3 reads CASSPPQREGWETQYF. The CDR3 coding sequence is TGTGCCAGCAGTCCCCCCCAGCGGGAGGGATGGGAGACCCAGTACTTC. Full variable domain (missing parts from reference TRBV13 and TRBJ2-5): AAGVIQSPRHLIKEKRETATLKCYPIPRHDTVYWYQQGPGQDPQFLISFYEKMQSDKGSIPDRFSAQQFSDYHSELNMSSLELGDSALYFCASSPPQREGWETQYFGPGTRLLVL.

The chain combines TRBV12-3 or TRBV12-4 with TRBJ1-4; D ambiguous. Deletions cut 3 bases from V and 3 bases from J, with 8 bases between. CDR3 length equals 14 residues. CDR3 residues: CASSFPPANEKLFF. CDR3 nucleotide sequence: TGTGCCAGCAGTTTTCCCCCGGCTAATGAAAAACTGTTTTTT.